Each of the 23 T cell receptor beta chains below was sequenced from the same sample in a study of molecular identifiers for immune sequencing clone quantification (dated by TCRdb to 2016 to 2018). The protocol used for the library was PCR. TCRdb records Illumina HiSeq 4000 as the sequencer. The public reads were reprocessed in TCRdb via fastp at Q25 and MiXCR, keeping in-frame beta chains. Rows merge per CDR3 protein into single entries with the most common DNA and genes. The sample has roughly 90,000 distinct CDR3 sequences on record, around a fifth of them singletons. Of the sample, around 0.8% falls within the top ten clones. Sequencing input: naive CD8+ T cells from blood, with Jurkat cell RNA spiked in. The cell subset or site label, as the study defines it: FACS-sorted CD8+CD4-CCR7+CD45RA+ naive T cells. The source of these receptors is a human donor in good health. Some libraries in this study had Jurkat cell RNA spiked in.

This clonotype came up many times. V is TRBV7-8 and J is TRBJ2-5; TRBD2 matches 9 bases. Looked up from germline, CDR1 is SGHVS and CDR2 is FQNEAQ. The V segment lost 0 bases and the J segment 4 bases; nucleotides outside the gene matches: 3. CDR3 size: 15 residues. CDR3 nucleotide sequence: TGTGCCAGCAGCTTAGCGGATAGCGGGGGAGAGACCCAGTACTTC. It yields the protein CASSLADSGGETQYF.

This clonotype was found many times. V usage is TRBV20-1 and J usage is TRBJ2-1; D gene ambiguous. Trimming shortened V by 3 bases and J by 6 bases, and 15 bases separated the two germline ends. From germline, CDR1 is DFQATT and CDR2 SNEGSKA (reference sequence). The CDR3 runs 14 residues. CDR3 sequence reads: CSASFRLSGNEQFF. The CDR3 DNA sequence: TGCAGTGCTAGTTTCCGTCTTTCCGGCAATGAGCAGTTCTTC.

As to this clonotype: A much larger clone is a single base away; this may be a read error. The V and J genes are TRBV6-2 or TRBV6-3 and TRBJ1-5, with D uncertain. Trimming took 2 bases from V and 0 from J, leaving 8 bases between them. CDR1 is MNHEY, CDR2 SVGEGT, per germline. The CDR3 runs 15 residues. In DNA form, the CDR3 reads TGTGCCAGCAGTTACGCGTCCGTTAGCAATCAGCCCCAGCATTTT. The encoded protein is CASSYASVSNQPQHF.

The rearrangement joins TRBV4-1 to TRBJ2-1; D may be TRBD2 (5 bases). Germline assignment: CDR1 MGHRA and CDR2 YSYEKL. Trimming pared 1 base from V and 3 bases from J, leaving 13 bases between. The CDR3 runs to 16 residues. The CDR3 sequence: CASSQASGSFYNEQFF. CDR3 bases: TGCGCCAGCAGCCAAGCGTCGGGGAGCTTCTACAATGAGCAGTTCTTC.

The sample holds many counts of this clonotype. V is TRBV19 and J is TRBJ1-1; D is possibly TRBD1 (5 bases). The germline gives CDR1 LNHDA, CDR2 SQIVND (reference sequence). V lost 3 bases to trimming and J lost 5 bases, with 16 bases between them. This CDR3 region has 15 residues. As DNA, the CDR3 is TGTGCCAGTAGTATGATACGTCGGGGCGGGACTGAAGCTTTCTTT. Residues: CASSMIRRGGTEAFF.

Notes on this clonotype: One base away lies a much larger clone, so this may be a sequencing read error. The rearrangement links TRBV3-1 to TRBJ2-2, with 13 bases that match TRBD2. Germline V gene data show CDR1 as LGHDT and CDR2 as YNNKEL (reference sequence). CDR3 length: 17 amino acids. The CDR3 reads CASSLDLTSGGPPELVF. The CDR3 DNA sequence: TGTGCCAGCAGTCTCGACCTGACTAGCGGGGGGCCGCCGGAGCTGGTTTTT.

This clonotype has ten or more counts. V is TRBV20-1 and J is TRBJ2-7; no firm D call. V was shortened by 6 bases and J by 0 bases, with 18 bases between the two germline ends. The germline V gene encodes CDR1 DFQATT and CDR2 SNEGSKA (reference sequence). The CDR3 length is 15 residues. CDR3 DNA sequence: TGCAGTGCAAACGAACCCCCTCAAGTCTCCTACGAGCAGTACTTC. It yields the protein CSANEPPQVSYEQYF.

This clonotype was seen at least ten times. The V gene is TRBV12-3 or TRBV12-4, the J gene TRBJ2-1, with D perhaps matching TRBD1 (6 bases). The CDR3 sequence is 11 residues long. V was shortened by 7 bases and J by 13 bases, with 14 bases between the two germline ends. The CDR3 loop is CASKNRQVQFF. The CDR3 coding sequence is TGTGCCAGCAAGAACCGACAGGTCCAGTTCTTC.

The sample holds many counts of this clonotype. The chain has TRBV5-1 and TRBJ1-2; maybe TRBD1 (5 bases). Trimming removed 0 bases at V and 2 bases at J, with 11 bases between. Germline V lookup: CDR1 SGHRS, CDR2 YFSETQ. The CDR3 length is 15 residues. This CDR3 reads CASSLESGRNYGYTF. CDR3 nucleotides: TGCGCCAGCAGCTTGGAGTCAGGGAGAAACTATGGCTACACCTTC.

This clonotype was seen repeatedly, ten times or more. The chain couples TRBV4-3 to TRBJ2-3; 7 nucleotides match TRBD2. The V and J ends lost 4 bases and 1 base, in that order; junction bases with no gene match: 8. The CDR3 has 16 amino acids. The germline gives CDR1 LGHNA, CDR2 YSLEER. CDR3 sequence: CASSPGRSGGTDTQYF. Here the CDR3 DNA reads TGCGCCAGCAGCCCAGGAAGGAGCGGGGGCACAGATACGCAGTATTTT.

This clonotype has at least ten counts. The chain links TRBV4-1 to TRBJ2-3, with 16 bases matching TRBD2. The CDR3 extends over 21 amino acids. Germline values: CDR1 MGHRA, CDR2 YSYEKL. Trimming at V came to 0 bases and at J to 3 bases, leaving 12 bases not matched to a gene. The CDR3 nucleotides read TGCGCCAGCAGCCAAGATCCCCCTTTGGGACTAGCGGGAGGGCCGACAGATACGCAGTATTTT. It yields the protein CASSQDPPLGLAGGPTDTQYF.

This clonotype has at least ten counts. The chain is built from TRBV12-3 or TRBV12-4 and TRBJ2-3; 7 bases fit TRBD1. CDR3 size: 16 residues. With V trimmed by 5 bases and J by 6 bases, 14 bases remained unmatched. The DNA of the CDR3 is TGTGCCAGCAGTACCCCCGACAGGGTCGCATTGGATACGCAGTATTTT. It specifies CASSTPDRVALDTQYF.

This clonotype was recorded at least ten times. The V call is TRBV5-5, the J call TRBJ1-1; D ambiguous. This CDR3 comprises 14 residues. V lost 2 bases, J lost 1 base, and 9 bases lay in between. CDR1 SGHKS and CDR2 YYEKEE come from the germline V gene (reference sequence). The CDR3 loop reads CASSFAETNTEAFF. The CDR3, as DNA: TGTGCCAGCAGCTTCGCAGAGACGAACACTGAAGCTTTCTTT.

This clonotype appeared many times. The chain employs TRBV5-4 and TRBJ1-1; D not resolved. This CDR3 region has 12 residues. The germline gives CDR1 SGHNT, CDR2 YYREEE (reference sequence). Between the trimmed V and J ends, which lost 3 bases and 8 bases, there was a span of 11 bases. This CDR3 is CASSSWANEAFF. The CDR3 nucleotides read TGTGCCAGCAGCTCCTGGGCCAACGAAGCTTTCTTT. Looking up the rest from reference TRBV5-4 and TRBJ1-1 gives the full variable domain: ETGVTQSPTHLIKTRGQQVTLRCSSQSGHNTVSWYQQALGQGPQFIFQYYREEENGRGNFPPRFSGLQFPNYSSELNVNALELDDSALYLCASSSWANEAFFGQGTRLTVV.

V usage is TRBV3-2 and J usage is TRBJ2-7. TRBV3-2 represents a pseudogene. The CDR3 length is 15 residues. The CDR3 region is CASSQDSKITYEQYF. Written as DNA, the CDR3 is TGTGCCAGCAGCCAGGACAGTAAAATTACCTACGAGCAGTACTTC.

In this sample, this clonotype turned up many times. The rearrangement joins TRBV29-1 to TRBJ2-7; D uncertain. V lost 4 bases, J lost 4 bases, and 11 bases lay in between. Germline CDR1 reads SQVTM; CDR2 reads ANQGSEA. This CDR3 has 12 residues. In DNA form, the CDR3 reads TGCAGCGTTGTCCAAGGAGTATACGAGCAGTACTTC. It is translated as CSVVQGVYEQYF.

As concerns this clonotype: It may be a read error: a sequence one base away is much more abundant. The chain recombines TRBV6-2 or TRBV6-3 with TRBJ2-3; D is uncertain. V was pared by 6 bases and J by 4 bases, with 11 bases between. The CDR3 is 13 residues long. Germline V lookup: CDR1 MNHEY, CDR2 SVGEGT. CDR3 sequence: CASSLLAADTQYF. The CDR3, as DNA: TGTGCCAGCAGCCTTTTGGCCGCAGATACGCAGTATTTT.

This clonotype was counted many times. This CDR3 is CASSTRFGDFTDTQYF. In DNA form, the CDR3 reads TGTGCCAGCAGCACCCGGTTTGGTGATTTCACAGATACGCAGTATTTT. V and J are TRBV5-6 and TRBJ2-3; D is ambiguous. The CDR3 length is 16 residues. V was clipped by 4 bases and J by 2 bases, with 17 bases between them. Germline values: CDR1 SGHDT, CDR2 YYEEEE.

This clonotype has at least ten counts. The chain uses TRBV11-2 and TRBJ2-7; TRBD2 agrees at 7 bases. CDR1 SGHAT and CDR2 FQNNGV come from the germline V gene. CDR3 size: 17 residues. Unmatched junction bases numbered 13, after V lost 1 base and J lost 4 bases. CDR3 sequence: CASSLVTPGRVEYEQYF. The CDR3 bases are TGTGCCAGCAGCTTAGTTACCCCGGGGAGGGTGGAATACGAGCAGTACTTC.

The sample holds many counts of this clonotype. The V and J genes are TRBV2 and TRBJ2-2; maybe TRBD1 (6 bases). The CDR3 spans 15 residues. Trimming shortened V by 8 bases and J by 2 bases, and 15 bases separated the two germline ends. The germline V gene has CDR1 SNHLY and CDR2 FYNNEI. CDR3 amino acids: CASDSGQTNTGELFF. The CDR3, as DNA: TGTGCCAGCGACTCAGGACAGACTAACACCGGGGAGCTGTTTTTT.

This clonotype appeared many times. The V and J genes are TRBV24-1 and TRBJ2-1, with D hard to call. Germline V gene data show CDR1 as KGHDR and CDR2 as SFDVKD. V dropped 0 bases and J dropped 5 bases, with 16 bases sitting between them. CDR3 length: 17 residues. The DNA for the CDR3 is TGTGCCACCAGTGATTTGGGCTTCGGATTGAGGAACAATGAGCAGTTCTTC. Translation gives CATSDLGFGLRNNEQFF.

This clonotype has ten or more counts. This chain uses TRBV20-1 with TRBJ2-7, with 7 positions matching TRBD2. The CDR3 has 14 amino acids. From germline, CDR1 is DFQATT and CDR2 SNEGSKA (reference sequence). The V segment lost 3 bases and the J segment 2 bases; nucleotides outside the gene matches: 7. This CDR3 is CSARGGESPYEQYF. The CDR3 DNA reads as TGCAGTGCTAGGGGGGGGGAATCCCCCTACGAGCAGTACTTC.

This clonotype was found many times. This chain links TRBV7-9 with TRBJ1-1, with TRBD1 identical over 8 bases. V was pared by 2 bases and J by 5 bases, with 7 bases of the junction left unmatched. The CDR3 runs to 15 residues. Looked up from germline, CDR1 is SEHNR and CDR2 is FQNEAQ (reference sequence). CDR3 residues: CASSLLSGGDTEAFF. CDR3 bases: TGTGCCAGCAGCTTACTTTCAGGGGGCGATACTGAAGCTTTCTTT.